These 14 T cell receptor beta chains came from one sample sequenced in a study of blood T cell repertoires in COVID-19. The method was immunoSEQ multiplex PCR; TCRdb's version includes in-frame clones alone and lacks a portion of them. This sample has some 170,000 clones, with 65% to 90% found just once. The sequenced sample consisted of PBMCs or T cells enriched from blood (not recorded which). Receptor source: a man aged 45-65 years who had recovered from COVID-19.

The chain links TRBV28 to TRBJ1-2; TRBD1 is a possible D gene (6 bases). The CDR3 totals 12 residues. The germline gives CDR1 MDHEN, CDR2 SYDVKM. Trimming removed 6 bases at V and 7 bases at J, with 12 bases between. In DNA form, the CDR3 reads TGTGCCAGCAGGGAATGGGGGCTTGGCTACACCTTC. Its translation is CASREWGLGYTF.

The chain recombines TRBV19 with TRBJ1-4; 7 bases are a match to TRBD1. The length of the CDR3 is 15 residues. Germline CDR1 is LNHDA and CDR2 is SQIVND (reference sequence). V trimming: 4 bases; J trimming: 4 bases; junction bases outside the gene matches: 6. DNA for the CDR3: TGTGCCAGTAGTAAGCGACAGGGAAGTAATGAAAAACTGTTTTTT. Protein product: CASSKRQGSNEKLFF.

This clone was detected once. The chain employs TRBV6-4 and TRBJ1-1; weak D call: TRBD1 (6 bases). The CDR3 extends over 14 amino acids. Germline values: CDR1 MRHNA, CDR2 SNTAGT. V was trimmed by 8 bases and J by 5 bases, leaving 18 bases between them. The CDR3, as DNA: TGTGCCAGCCGGGACACCTCACGTGGGACTGAAGCTTTCTTT. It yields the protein CASRDTSRGTEAFF.

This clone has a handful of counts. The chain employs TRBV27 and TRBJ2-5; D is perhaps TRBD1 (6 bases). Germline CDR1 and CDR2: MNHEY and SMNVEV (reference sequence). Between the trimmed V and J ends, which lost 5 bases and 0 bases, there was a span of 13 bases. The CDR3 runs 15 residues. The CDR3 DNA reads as TGTGCCAGCAGTCCCGGGACACGGTACCAAGAGACCCAGTACTTC. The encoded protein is CASSPGTRYQETQYF.

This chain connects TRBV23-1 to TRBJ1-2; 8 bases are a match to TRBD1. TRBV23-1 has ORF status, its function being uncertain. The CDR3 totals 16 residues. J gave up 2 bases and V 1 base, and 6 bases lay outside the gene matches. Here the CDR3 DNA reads TGCGCCAGCAGTCAATGGACAGGGTGGGAGAACTATGGCTACACCTTC. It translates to CASSQWTGWENYGYTF.

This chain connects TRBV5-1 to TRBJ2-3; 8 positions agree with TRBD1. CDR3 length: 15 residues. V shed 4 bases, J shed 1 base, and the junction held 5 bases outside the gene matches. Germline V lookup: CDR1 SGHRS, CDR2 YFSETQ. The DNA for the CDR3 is TGCGCCAGCAGCCTTGGGACAGGTCGCACAGATACGCAGTATTTT. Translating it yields CASSLGTGRTDTQYF.

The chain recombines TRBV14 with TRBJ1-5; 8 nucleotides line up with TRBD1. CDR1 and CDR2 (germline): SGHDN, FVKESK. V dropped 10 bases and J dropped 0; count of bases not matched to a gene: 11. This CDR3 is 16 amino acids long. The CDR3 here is CATRTGTVCSNQPQHF. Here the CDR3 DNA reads TGTGCCACCCGGACAGGGACGGTTTGTAGCAATCAGCCCCAGCATTTT.

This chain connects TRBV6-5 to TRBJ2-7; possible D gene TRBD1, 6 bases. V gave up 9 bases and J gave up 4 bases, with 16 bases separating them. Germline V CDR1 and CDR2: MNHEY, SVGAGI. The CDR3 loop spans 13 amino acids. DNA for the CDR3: TGTGCCAGTCCGCAGGGGTTCCCATACGAGCAGTACTTC. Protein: CASPQGFPYEQYF.

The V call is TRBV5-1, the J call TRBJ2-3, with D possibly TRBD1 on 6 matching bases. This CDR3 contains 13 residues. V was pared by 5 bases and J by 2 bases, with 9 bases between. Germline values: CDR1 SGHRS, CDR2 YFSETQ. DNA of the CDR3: TGCGCCAGCAGACAGGGCCTCACAGATACGCAGTATTTT. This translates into CASRQGLTDTQYF. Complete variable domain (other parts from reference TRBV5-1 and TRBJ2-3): KAGVTQTPRYLIKTRGQQVTLSCSPISGHRSVSWYQQTPGQGLQFLFEYFSETQRNKGNFPGRFSGRQFSNSRSEMNVSTLELGDSALYLCASRQGLTDTQYFGPGTRLTVL.

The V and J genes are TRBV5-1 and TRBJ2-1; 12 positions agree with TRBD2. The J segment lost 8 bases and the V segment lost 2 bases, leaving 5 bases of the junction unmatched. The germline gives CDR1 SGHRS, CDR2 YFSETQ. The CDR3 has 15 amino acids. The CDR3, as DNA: TGCGCCAGCAGCTTCCTAGCGGGGGGGCCTTATGAGCAGTTCTTC. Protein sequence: CASSFLAGGPYEQFF. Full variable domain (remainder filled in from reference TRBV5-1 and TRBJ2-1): KAGVTQTPRYLIKTRGQQVTLSCSPISGHRSVSWYQQTPGQGLQFLFEYFSETQRNKGNFPGRFSGRQFSNSRSEMNVSTLELGDSALYLCASSFLAGGPYEQFFGPGTRLTVL.

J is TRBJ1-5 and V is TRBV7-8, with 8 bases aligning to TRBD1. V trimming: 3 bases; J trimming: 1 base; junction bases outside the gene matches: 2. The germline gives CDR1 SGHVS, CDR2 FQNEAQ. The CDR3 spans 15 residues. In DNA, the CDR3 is TGTGCCAGCAGCTTGGACAGGGTGAGCAATCAGCCCCAGCATTTT. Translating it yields CASSLDRVSNQPQHF.

The CDR3 region is CATSGIQGAGRTQYF. The CDR3 DNA sequence: TGTGCCACCAGTGGCATACAGGGGGCTGGGCGTACGCAGTATTTT. The chain joins TRBV24-1 to TRBJ2-3, with TRBD1 identical over 9 bases. The germline V gene encodes CDR1 KGHDR and CDR2 SFDVKD. Trimming cost V 5 bases and J 8 bases; bases outside gene matches: 10. The CDR3 has 15 amino acids.

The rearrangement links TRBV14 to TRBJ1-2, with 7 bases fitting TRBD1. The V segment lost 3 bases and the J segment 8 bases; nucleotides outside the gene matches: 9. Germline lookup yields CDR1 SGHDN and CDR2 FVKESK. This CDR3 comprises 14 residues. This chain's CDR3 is CASSQQTGVGGYTF. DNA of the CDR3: TGTGCCAGCAGCCAGCAAACAGGGGTAGGCGGCTACACCTTC.

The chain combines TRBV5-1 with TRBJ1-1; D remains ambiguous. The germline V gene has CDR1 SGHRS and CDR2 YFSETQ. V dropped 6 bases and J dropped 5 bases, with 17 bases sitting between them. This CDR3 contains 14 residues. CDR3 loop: CASIEGSSSTEAFF. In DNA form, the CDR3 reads TGCGCCAGCATTGAGGGTTCCTCGTCGACTGAAGCTTTCTTT.